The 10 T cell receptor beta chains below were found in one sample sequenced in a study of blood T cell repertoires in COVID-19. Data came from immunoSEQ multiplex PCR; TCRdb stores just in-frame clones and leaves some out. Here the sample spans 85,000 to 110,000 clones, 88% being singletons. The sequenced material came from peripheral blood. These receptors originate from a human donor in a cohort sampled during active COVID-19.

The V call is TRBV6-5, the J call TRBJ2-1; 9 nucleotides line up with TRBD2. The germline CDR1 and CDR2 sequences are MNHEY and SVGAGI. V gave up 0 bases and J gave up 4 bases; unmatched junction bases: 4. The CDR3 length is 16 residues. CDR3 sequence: CASSYSRTSDYNEQFF. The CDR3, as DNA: TGTGCCAGCAGTTACTCACGGACTAGCGATTACAATGAGCAGTTCTTC.

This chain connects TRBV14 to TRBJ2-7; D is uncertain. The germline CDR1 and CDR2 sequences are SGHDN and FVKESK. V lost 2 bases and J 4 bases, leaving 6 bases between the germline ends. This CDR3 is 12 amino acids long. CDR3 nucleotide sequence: TGTGCCAGCAGCCAAACGCGTTACGAGCAGTACTTC. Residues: CASSQTRYEQYF. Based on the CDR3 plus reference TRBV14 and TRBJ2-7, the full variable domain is EAGVTQFPSHSVIEKGQTVTLRCDPISGHDNLYWYRRVMGKEIKFLLHFVKESKQDESGMPNNRFLAERTGGTYSTLKVQPAELEDSGVYFCASSQTRYEQYFGPGTRLTVT.

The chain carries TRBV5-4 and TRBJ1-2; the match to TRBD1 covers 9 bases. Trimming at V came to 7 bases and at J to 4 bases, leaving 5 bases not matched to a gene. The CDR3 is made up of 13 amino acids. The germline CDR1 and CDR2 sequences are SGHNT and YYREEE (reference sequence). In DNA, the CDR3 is TGTGCCAGCGCCGGGACAGGGATCTATGGCTACACCTTC. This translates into CASAGTGIYGYTF.

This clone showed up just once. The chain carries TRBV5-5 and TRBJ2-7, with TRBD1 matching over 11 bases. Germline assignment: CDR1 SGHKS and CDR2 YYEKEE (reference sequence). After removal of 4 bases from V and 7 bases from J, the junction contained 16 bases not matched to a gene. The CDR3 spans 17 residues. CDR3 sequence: CASSPKPLDRGLEEQYF. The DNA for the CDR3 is TGTGCCAGCAGCCCGAAACCGTTGGACAGGGGGCTTGAGGAGCAGTACTTC.

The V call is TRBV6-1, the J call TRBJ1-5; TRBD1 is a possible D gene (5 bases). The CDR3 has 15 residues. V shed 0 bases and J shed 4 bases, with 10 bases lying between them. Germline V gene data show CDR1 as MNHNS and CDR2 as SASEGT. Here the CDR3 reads CASSEARRGNQPQHF. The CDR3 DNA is TGTGCCAGCAGTGAAGCCCGGAGGGGAAATCAGCCCCAGCATTTT.

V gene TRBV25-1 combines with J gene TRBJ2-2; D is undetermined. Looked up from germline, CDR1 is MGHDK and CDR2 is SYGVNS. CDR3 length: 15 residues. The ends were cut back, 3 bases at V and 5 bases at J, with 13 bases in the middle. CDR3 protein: CASSDNFGETGELFF. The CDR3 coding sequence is TGTGCCAGCAGTGATAATTTCGGAGAGACCGGGGAGCTGTTTTTT.

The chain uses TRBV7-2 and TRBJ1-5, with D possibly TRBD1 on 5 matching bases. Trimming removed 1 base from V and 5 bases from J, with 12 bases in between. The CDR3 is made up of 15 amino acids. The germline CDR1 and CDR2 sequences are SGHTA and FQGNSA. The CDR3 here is CASSLGGESYQPQHF. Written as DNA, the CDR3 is TGTGCCAGCAGCTTAGGGGGGGAATCATATCAGCCCCAGCATTTT.

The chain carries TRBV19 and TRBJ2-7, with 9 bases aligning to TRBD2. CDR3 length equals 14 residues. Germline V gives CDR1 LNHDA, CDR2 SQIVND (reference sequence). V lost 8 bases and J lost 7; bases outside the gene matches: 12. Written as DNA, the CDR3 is TGTGCCAGTTCGTTTGCGGGAGGGCCTGAAGAGCAGTACTTC. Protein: CASSFAGGPEEQYF.

CDR3 nucleotide sequence: TGTGCCACCAGCAGAGATAAAGGGTCCCCGGGGAGGGGAGGAGATGAGCAGTTCTTC. Its protein product is CATSRDKGSPGRGGDEQFF. The genes are TRBV15 and TRBJ2-1; 7 nucleotides match TRBD2. Germline values: CDR1 LNHNV, CDR2 YYDKDF (reference sequence). Trimming cost V 0 bases and J 8 bases; bases outside gene matches: 19. The CDR3 sequence is 19 residues long.

CDR3 loop: CSSGVGQETQYF. CDR3 nucleotides: TGCAGCTCCGGGGTCGGCCAAGAGACCCAGTACTTC. The chain is built from TRBV29-1 and TRBJ2-5, with a weak D call TRBD2 (5 bases). Germline CDR1 SQVTM, CDR2 ANQGSEA. V lost 8 bases and J 1 base, leaving 11 bases between the germline ends. CDR3 length equals 12 residues.